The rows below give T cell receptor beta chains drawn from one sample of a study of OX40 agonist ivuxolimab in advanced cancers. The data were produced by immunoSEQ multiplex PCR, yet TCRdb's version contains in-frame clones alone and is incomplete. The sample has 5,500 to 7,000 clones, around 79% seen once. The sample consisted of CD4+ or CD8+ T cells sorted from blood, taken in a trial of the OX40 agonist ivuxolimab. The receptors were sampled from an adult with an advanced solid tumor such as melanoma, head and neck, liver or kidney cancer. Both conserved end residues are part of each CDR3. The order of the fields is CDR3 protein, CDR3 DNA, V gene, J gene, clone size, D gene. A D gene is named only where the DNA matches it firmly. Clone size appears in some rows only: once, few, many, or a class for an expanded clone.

CASGETGHNEQFF	TGTGCCAGCGGGGAGACAGGGCACAATGAGCAGTTCTTC	TRBV6-1	TRBJ2-1	NA	TRBD1
CASSPSLGTGYGYTF	TGTGCCAGTAGTCCATCCCTCGGGACAGGGTATGGCTACACCTTC	TRBV19	TRBJ1-2	NA	TRBD1
CASSERTGPGYTF	TGTGCCAGCTCAGAGCGGACAGGGCCCGGCTACACCTTC	TRBV18	TRBJ1-2	NA	TRBD1
CASSLTGEEYTEAFF	TGTGCCAGCAGTTTGACAGGAGAGGAATACACTGAAGCTTTCTTT	TRBV6-5	TRBJ1-1	NA	NA
CASSNRDRDANEKLFF	TGCGCCAGCAGCAACCGGGACAGGGACGCTAATGAAAAACTGTTTTTT	TRBV5-1	TRBJ1-4	once	TRBD1
CASSQDPSSYNSPLHF	TGCGCCAGCAGCCAAGATCCAAGCTCCTATAATTCACCCCTCCACTTT	TRBV4-3	TRBJ1-6	NA	NA
CASSLPAFSGEGYTF	TGTGCCAGCAGTTTACCCGCTTTTAGTGGGGAGGGCTACACCTTC	TRBV28	TRBJ1-2	NA	NA
CASSPSGLAGYTGELFF	TGTGCCAGCTCACCATCTGGACTAGCGGGTTACACCGGGGAGCTGTTTTTT	TRBV18	TRBJ2-2	NA	TRBD2
CASSESEGHGVEQYF	TGCGCCAGCAGTGAGTCGGAGGGGCACGGGGTCGAGCAGTACTTC	TRBV10-2	TRBJ2-7	few	NA
CASSDGTGELFF	TGTGCCAGCAGCGACGGCACCGGGGAGCTGTTTTTT	TRBV9	TRBJ2-2	NA	NA
CASSYSETSGGEQYF	TGTGCCAGCAGTTACTCCGAGACTAGCGGGGGCGAGCAGTACTTC	TRBV6-9	TRBJ2-7	NA	TRBD2
CASSSRDRRTEAFF	TGTGCCAGCAGCTCCCGGGACCGAAGGACTGAAGCTTTCTTT	TRBV11-2	TRBJ1-1	NA	NA
CASSEWGADGYTF	TGTGCCAGCAGTGAATGGGGGGCGGATGGCTACACCTTC	TRBV6-1	TRBJ1-2	NA	NA
CASSLGQGAYSNQPQHF	TGTGCCAGCAGCTTAGGACAGGGGGCATATAGCAATCAGCCCCAGCATTTT	TRBV7-9	TRBJ1-5	few	TRBD1
CATSDAAEPYNEQFF	TGTGCCACCAGCGATGCGGCAGAACCATACAATGAGCAGTTCTTC	TRBV15	TRBJ2-1	NA	NA
CASSYLGQGAYEQYF	TGTGCCAGCAGTTACTTGGGACAGGGGGCTTACGAGCAGTACTTC	TRBV6-6	TRBJ2-7	NA	TRBD1
CASSDSRLAETDTQYF	TGTGCCAGCAGCGACTCGAGACTAGCGGAAACAGATACGCAGTATTTT	TRBV13	TRBJ2-3	NA	TRBD2
CASTLGAYGYTF	TGTGCCAGCACCCTAGGGGCCTATGGCTACACCTTC	TRBV28	TRBJ1-2	few	NA
CASSPGLGSYEQYF	TGTGCCAGCAGCCCCGGACTCGGCTCCTACGAGCAGTACTTC	TRBV13	TRBJ2-7	NA	NA
CASSSRGAWQPQHF	TGTGCCAGCAGTTCTAGGGGCGCGTGGCAGCCCCAGCATTTT	TRBV27	TRBJ1-5	NA	NA
CASRAKGVLDTGELFF	TGTGCCAGCAGAGCAAAGGGGGTTTTGGACACCGGGGAGCTGTTTTTT	TRBV6-6	TRBJ2-2	NA	NA
CASSYYNNEQFF	TGTGCCAGTAGTTACTACAACAATGAGCAGTTCTTC	TRBV19	TRBJ2-1	medium-sized	NA
CASRWTGTGAYNEQFF	TGTGCAAGTCGCTGGACTGGGACAGGGGCCTACAATGAGCAGTTCTTC	TRBV12-2	TRBJ2-1	NA	NA
CASSTPGGNEQFF	TGTGCCAGCAGCACCCCAGGGGGCAATGAGCAGTTCTTC	TRBV11-2	TRBJ2-1	NA	TRBD1
CASRPKRGSSYEQYF	TGTGCCAGCAGACCAAAAAGGGGTAGCTCCTACGAGCAGTACTTC	TRBV6-1	TRBJ2-7	NA	NA
CASSPAGRAGQETQYF	TGTGCCAGCAGTCCCGCCGGGAGGGCTGGGCAAGAGACCCAGTACTTC	TRBV6-6	TRBJ2-5	NA	TRBD2
CASNVRDFNTDTQYF	TGTGCCAGCAATGTGCGGGACTTCAACACAGATACGCAGTATTTT	TRBV2	TRBJ2-3	once	NA
CAISEVTAYGYTF	TGTGCCATCAGTGAGGTAACAGCCTATGGCTACACCTTC	TRBV10-3	TRBJ1-2	few	NA
CASNGGVYGYTF	TGTGCCAGCAACGGGGGGGTCTATGGCTACACCTTC	TRBV2	TRBJ1-2	NA	NA
CASSPRGGYNEQYF	TGTGCCAGCAGCCCCAGGGGAGGGTATAACGAGCAGTACTTC	TRBV9	TRBJ2-7	NA	NA
CASSQERGFWGSGANVLTF	TGCGCCAGCAGCCAAGAAAGGGGATTTTGGGGCTCTGGGGCCAACGTCCTGACTTTC	TRBV4-3	TRBJ2-6	NA	NA